The T cell receptor beta chain under discussion was sequenced for a study of vaccination effects on CD4 cells after COVID-19. As concerns this clone: Its antigen remains unknown.

The protocol was immunoSEQ multiplex PCR, while the TCRdb copy is restricted to in-frame clones and leaves out a portion. Seen here are approximately 47,000 clones, roughly 70% observed once, and the top ten hold around 6.7%. Broader study findings: Late post-vaccination, clones induced by infection and those induced by vaccine underwent marked clonal contraction.

At the end of about ten days of culture, CD4+ T cells were isolated. Every participant took two doses of the BNT162b2 or mRNA-1273 vaccine. Testing of the vaccine recipients showed negative nucleocapsid antibodies and no prior SARS-CoV-2 infection. Half of the medium was exchanged for IL-2 medium on both days 3 and 7. The clonotype was recovered from a human donor who received a COVID-19 vaccine. The sample consisted of CD4+ T cells from PBMCs cultured without peptide, taken after COVID-19 vaccination.

CDR3 DNA: TGCGCCAGCAGCTTGGCGGGACCGCGGGGTGGAGAGCAGTACTTC. The encoded protein is CASSLAGPRGGEQYF. The chain has TRBV5-1 and TRBJ2-7, with D possibly being TRBD2 (6 bases). The germline V gene encodes CDR1 SGHRS and CDR2 YFSETQ. CDR3 length equals 15 residues. Between the trimmed V and J ends, which lost 0 bases and 7 bases, there was a span of 17 bases.